These 6 T cell receptor beta chains were sequenced from one sample in a study of identical twins. TCRdb reprocessed the 5' RACE reads via MiXCR and lists one record per CDR3 protein. The sample lists 460,000 or so distinct CDR3 sequences; 14% were seen once. This sample also belongs to another study, concerning yellow fever vaccine responses in identical twins.

Sequenced: CD4+ T cells sorted from blood. All receptors derive from a young woman in good health.

This clonotype turned up a few times. The V and J genes are TRBV21-1 and TRBJ2-1; the DNA was not used to check the table's D call, TRBD2. TRBV21-1 is reported as a pseudogene. The CDR3 spans 16 residues. For the CDR3, the DNA is TGTGCCAGCAGTAGCGGGAGGGCCTGGCCGGATGATGAGCAGTTCTTC. Residues: CASSSGRAWPDDEQFF.

V is TRBV12-3 or TRBV12-4 and J is TRBJ2-5; 8 nucleotides match TRBD1. This CDR3 spans 16 amino acids. The J segment lost 4 bases and the V segment lost 6 bases, leaving 13 bases of the junction unmatched. The CDR3 protein is CASSQLGQGYLETQYF. The CDR3 nucleotides read TGTGCCAGCAGCCAACTCGGACAGGGATACTTAGAGACCCAGTACTTC.

This clonotype has a handful of counts. V is TRBV10-2 and J is TRBJ2-2, with 10 bases lining up with TRBD2. J gave up 5 bases and V 6 bases, and 6 bases lay outside the gene matches. Germline values: CDR1 WSHSY, CDR2 SAAADI. The CDR3 contains 15 residues. The DNA of the CDR3 is TGCGCCAGCAGAAGTCTAGCGGGAGATACCGGGGAGCTGTTTTTT. The encoded protein is CASRSLAGDTGELFF.

This clonotype was seen a few times. The rearrangement links TRBV5-1 to TRBJ2-3; D is unresolved. CDR1 is SGHRS and CDR2 is YFSETQ in the germline V gene. V was clipped by 4 bases and J by 1 base, with 16 bases between them. The CDR3 sequence is 16 residues long. DNA of the CDR3: TGCGCCAGCAGCCCTTACACCATAGGTCGCACAGATACGCAGTATTTT. Its protein product is CASSPYTIGRTDTQYF.

A few counts support this clonotype. The rearrangement uses TRBV10-3 and TRBJ2-7, with TRBD1 matching over 10 bases. Germline lookup yields CDR1 ENHRY and CDR2 SYGVKD. The CDR3 is 13 residues long. V lost 8 bases to trimming and J lost 4 bases; unmatched junction nucleotides: 5. Here the CDR3 reads CAIGTGEKYEQYF. CDR3 bases: TGTGCCATCGGGACAGGGGAAAAGTACGAGCAGTACTTC.

The CDR3 protein is CASSLGGGDEQYF. CDR3 bases: TGTGCCAGCAGCTTAGGCGGGGGCGACGAGCAGTACTTC. The chain couples TRBV7-2 to TRBJ2-7; maybe TRBD2 (7 bases). V lost 1 base, J lost 5 bases, and 9 bases lay in between. The CDR3 contains 13 residues. CDR1 is SGHTA and CDR2 is FQGNSA in the germline V gene.